This TCR beta chain appears in the sequencing data of a study of cytomegalovirus exposure and HLA in healthy donors. The PCR employed 60 Vbeta primers together with 13 Jbeta primers. Data came from immunoSEQ multiplex PCR; TCRdb stores just in-frame clones and leaves some out. The sample gives about 55,000 clones, roughly 70% of which show up once; about 35% is in the top ten. Sampled while nominally healthy, donors likely had unrecorded immune exposures. Study outcomes and limitations: It was reported that TCR beta sequences correctly inferred the HLA-A and HLA-B alleles for most subjects. Follow-up analysis later connected one missense variant in DCLRE1C with trimming of TCR beta V- and J-genes. Later work associated roughly 17,000 TCR beta sequences with HLA alleles at 0.05 false discovery rate.

Turning to this clone: Its specificity is not known.

Germline V gene lookup returns CDR1 SGHNT and CDR2 YYREEE (reference sequence). The CDR3 is 15 amino acids. Trimming pared 3 bases from V and 0 bases from J, leaving 9 bases between. The genes are TRBV5-4 and TRBJ2-2; D unresolved. What was sequenced was PBMCs. The clonotype comes from a middle-aged man in good health and CMV-seropositive. The CDR3 DNA reads as TGTGCCAGCAGCTCACCGCAGGCGAACACCGGGGAGCTGTTTTTT. Its translation is CASSSPQANTGELFF.